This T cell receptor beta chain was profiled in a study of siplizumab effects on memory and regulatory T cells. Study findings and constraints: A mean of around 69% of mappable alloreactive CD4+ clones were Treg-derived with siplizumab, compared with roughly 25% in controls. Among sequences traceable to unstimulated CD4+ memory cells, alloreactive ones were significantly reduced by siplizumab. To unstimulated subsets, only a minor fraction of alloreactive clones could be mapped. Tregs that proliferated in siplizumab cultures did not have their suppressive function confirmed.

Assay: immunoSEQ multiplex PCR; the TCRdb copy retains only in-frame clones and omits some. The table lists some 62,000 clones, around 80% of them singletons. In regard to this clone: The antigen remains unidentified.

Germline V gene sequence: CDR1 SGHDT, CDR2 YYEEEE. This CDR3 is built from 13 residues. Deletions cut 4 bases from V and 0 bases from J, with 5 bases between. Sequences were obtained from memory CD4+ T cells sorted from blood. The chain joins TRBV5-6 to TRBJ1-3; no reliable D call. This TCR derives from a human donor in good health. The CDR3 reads CASSGNSGNTIYF. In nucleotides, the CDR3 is TGTGCCAGCAGCGGCAACTCTGGAAACACCATATATTTT.